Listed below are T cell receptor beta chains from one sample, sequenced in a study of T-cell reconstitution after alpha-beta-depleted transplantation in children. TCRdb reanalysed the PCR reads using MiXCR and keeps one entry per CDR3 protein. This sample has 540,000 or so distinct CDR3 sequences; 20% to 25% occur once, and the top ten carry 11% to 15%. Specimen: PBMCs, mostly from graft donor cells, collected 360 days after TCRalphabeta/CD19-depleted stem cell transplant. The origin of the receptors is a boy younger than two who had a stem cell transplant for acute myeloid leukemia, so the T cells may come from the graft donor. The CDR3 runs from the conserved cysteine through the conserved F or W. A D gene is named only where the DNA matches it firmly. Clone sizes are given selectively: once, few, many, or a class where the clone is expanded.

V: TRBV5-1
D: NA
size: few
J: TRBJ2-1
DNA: TGCGCCAGCAGCTTCAGGGAAGGGTACGCCAATGAGCAGTTCTTC
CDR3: CASSFREGYANEQFF

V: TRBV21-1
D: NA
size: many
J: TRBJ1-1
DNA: TGTGCCAGCAGCAAAGAAGGGGTCAGTCCGAACACTGAAGCTTTCTTT
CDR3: CASSKEGVSPNTEAFF

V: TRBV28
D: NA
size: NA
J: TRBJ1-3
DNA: TGTGCCAGCAGTTTAGTCCACTTAAGCTCTGGAAACACCATATATTTT
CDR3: CASSLVHLSSGNTIYF

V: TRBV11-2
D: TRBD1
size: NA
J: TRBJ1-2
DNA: TGTGCCAGCAGTCAATTGACAGGGGCTTCGCATCGCTTC
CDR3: CASSQLTGASHRF

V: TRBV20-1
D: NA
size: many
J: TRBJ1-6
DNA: TGCAGTGCTTCCGGACGGAGCTCCTATAATTCACCCCTCCACTTT
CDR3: CSASGRSSYNSPLHF

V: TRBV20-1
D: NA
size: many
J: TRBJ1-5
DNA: TGCAGTGCCCCCCGGTCCCGAGGGCAGCCCCAGCATTTT
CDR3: CSAPRSRGQPQHF

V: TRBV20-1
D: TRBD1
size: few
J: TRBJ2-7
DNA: TGCAGTGCTACCGGGACAGCCACCTACGAGCAGTACTTC
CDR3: CSATGTATYEQYF

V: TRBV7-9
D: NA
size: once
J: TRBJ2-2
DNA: TGTGCCAGCAGCTTTGACAATGGGCTGTTTTTT
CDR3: CASSFDNGLFF

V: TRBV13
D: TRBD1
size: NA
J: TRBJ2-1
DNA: TGTGCCAGCAGCCCTGGGACAGCCCACAATGAGCAGTTCTTC
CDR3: CASSPGTAHNEQFF

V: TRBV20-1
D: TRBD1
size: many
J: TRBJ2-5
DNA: TGCAGTGCTAGAGACCCCCTAAGAGGGGGCGGGACCCAGTACTTC
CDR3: CSARDPLRGGGTQYF

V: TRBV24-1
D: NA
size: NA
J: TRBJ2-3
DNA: TGTGCCACCAGCCAGGGTCATGGATCATTGGATACGCAGTATTTT
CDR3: CATSQGHGSLDTQYF

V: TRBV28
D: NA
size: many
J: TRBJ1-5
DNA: TGTGCCAGCAGCGCCGCAGGGAGGGGCCAGTACAATCAGCCCCAGCATTTT
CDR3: CASSAAGRGQYNQPQHF

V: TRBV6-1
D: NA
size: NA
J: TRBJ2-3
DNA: TGTGCCAGCAGCGATGGGGTTCCGGCAGATACGCAGTATTTT
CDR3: CASSDGVPADTQYF

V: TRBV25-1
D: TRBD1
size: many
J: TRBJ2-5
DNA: TGTGCCAGCAGACCGACAGGGCTTAGTGAGACCCAGTACTTC
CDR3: CASRPTGLSETQYF

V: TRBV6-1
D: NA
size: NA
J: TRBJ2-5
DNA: TGTGCCAGCAGTGTAGGGCGGTGGTACCAAGAGACCCAGTACTTC
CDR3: CASSVGRWYQETQYF

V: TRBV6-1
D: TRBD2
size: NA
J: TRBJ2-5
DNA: TGTGCCAGCAGTACGACCGGACTAGCAGGGGCCCAGTACTTC
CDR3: CASSTTGLAGAQYF

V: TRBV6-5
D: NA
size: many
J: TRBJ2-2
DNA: TGTGCCAGCAACCGGGGTCTGAACACCGGGGAGCTGTTTTTT
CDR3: CASNRGLNTGELFF

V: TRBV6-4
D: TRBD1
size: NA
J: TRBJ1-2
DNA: TGTGCCAGCAGAGCACAGGGGGCCGATGGCTACACCTTC
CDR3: CASRAQGADGYTF

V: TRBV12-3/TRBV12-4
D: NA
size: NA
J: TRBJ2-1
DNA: TGTGCCAGCAGCCCTCAGGGAAGTGATGAGCAGTTCTTC
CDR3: CASSPQGSDEQFF

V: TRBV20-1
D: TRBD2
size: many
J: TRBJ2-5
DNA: TGCAGTGCTAGAGATTTAGGCCTAGCGGGCGGAGAGACCCAGTACTTC
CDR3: CSARDLGLAGGETQYF

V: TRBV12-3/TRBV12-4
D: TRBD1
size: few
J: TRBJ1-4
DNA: TGTGCCAGCAGTCCACTCGGGACAGGGAATGAAAAACTGTTTTTT
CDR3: CASSPLGTGNEKLFF

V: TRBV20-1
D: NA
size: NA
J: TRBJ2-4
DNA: TGCAGTGCTAGTCCGGCCGGAGCCAAAAACATTCAGTACTTC
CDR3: CSASPAGAKNIQYF

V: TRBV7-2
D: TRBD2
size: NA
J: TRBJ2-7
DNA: TGTGCCAGCAGCCAATATAGCGGGAGGGAGCAGTACTTC
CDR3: CASSQYSGREQYF

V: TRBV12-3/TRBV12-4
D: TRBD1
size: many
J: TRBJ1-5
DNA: TGTGCCAGCAGTCCTTGGGGTACAGGGGATCAGCCCCAGCATTTT
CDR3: CASSPWGTGDQPQHF

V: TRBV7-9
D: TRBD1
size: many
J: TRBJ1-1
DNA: TGTGCCAGCAGCTCGGAGACAGGGCGGGCTTTCTTT
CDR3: CASSSETGRAFF

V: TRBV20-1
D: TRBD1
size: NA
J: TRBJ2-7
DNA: TGCAGTGCTACGGACCGGGACAGGACCACCTACGAGCAGTACTTC
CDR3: CSATDRDRTTYEQYF

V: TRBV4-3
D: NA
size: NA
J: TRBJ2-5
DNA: TGCGCCAGCAGCCAAGTGGGTCCTAGACACCAAGAGACCCAGTACTTC
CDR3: CASSQVGPRHQETQYF

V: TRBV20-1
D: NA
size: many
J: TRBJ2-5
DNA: TGCAGTGCTAGGGGGACGAGGCAAGAGACCCAGTACTTC
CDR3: CSARGTRQETQYF

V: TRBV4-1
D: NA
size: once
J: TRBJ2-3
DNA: TGCGCCAGCAGCTCACGCGGGGGACACACAGATACGCAGTATTTT
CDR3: CASSSRGGHTDTQYF

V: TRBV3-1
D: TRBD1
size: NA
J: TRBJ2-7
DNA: TGTGCCAGCAGCCAAGATGCACCCGTGTGGACAGGTCCCACGTCAACCGAGCAGTACTTC
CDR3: CASSQDAPVWTGPTSTEQYF

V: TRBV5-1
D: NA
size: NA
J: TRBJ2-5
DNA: TGCGCCAGCAGTTCCCTCACTAGCAGTGAGACCCAGTACTTC
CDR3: CASSSLTSSETQYF

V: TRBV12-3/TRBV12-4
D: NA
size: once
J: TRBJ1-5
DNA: TGTGCCAGCAGTTTCGCAGGGCAATGGCCCCAGCATTTT
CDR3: CASSFAGQWPQHF

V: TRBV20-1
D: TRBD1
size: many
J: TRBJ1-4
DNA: TGCAGTGCTAGAGGAGCGGACAGGGAACGGATAGGGGAAAAACTGTTTTTT
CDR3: CSARGADRERIGEKLFF

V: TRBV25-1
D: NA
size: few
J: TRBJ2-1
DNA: TGTGCCAGCAGTTCGAGGGGGGCAGATGGGCAGTTCTTC
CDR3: CASSSRGADGQFF

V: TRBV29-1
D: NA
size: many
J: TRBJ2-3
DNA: TGCAGCGCTATGAGGGGGGTTGGCGCAGATACGCAGTATTTT
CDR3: CSAMRGVGADTQYF

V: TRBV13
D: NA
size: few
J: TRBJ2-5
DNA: TGTGCCAGCAGCTCCGCGTGGGCGGGCGAGACCCAGTACTTC
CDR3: CASSSAWAGETQYF

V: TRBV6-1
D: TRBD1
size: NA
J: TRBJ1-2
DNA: TGTGCCAGCAGTGGACCGGGACAGGGTGGGAGCTATGGCTACACCTTC
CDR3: CASSGPGQGGSYGYTF

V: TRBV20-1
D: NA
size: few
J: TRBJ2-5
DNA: TGCAGTGTTCAGGCTTCGGAAGAGACCCAGTACTTC
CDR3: CSVQASEETQYF

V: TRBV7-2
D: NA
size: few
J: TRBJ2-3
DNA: TGTGCCAGCAGCAACTCAGGCTCCCAAAACCTCACAGATACGCAGTATTTT
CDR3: CASSNSGSQNLTDTQYF

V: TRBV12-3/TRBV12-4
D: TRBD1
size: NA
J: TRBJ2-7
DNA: TGTGCCAGCAGTCCCGGGACAGGGAGGAACGAGCAGTACTTC
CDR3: CASSPGTGRNEQYF

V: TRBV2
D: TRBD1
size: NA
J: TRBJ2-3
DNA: TGTGCCAGCGGCAGGGACCGGACAGGGGGAACAGATACGCAGTATTTT
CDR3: CASGRDRTGGTDTQYF

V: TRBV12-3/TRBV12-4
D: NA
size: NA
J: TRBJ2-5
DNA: TGTGCCAGCAGTTTGTCGGTTGGACGAGAGGTGGGAGAGACCCAGTACTTC
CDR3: CASSLSVGREVGETQYF

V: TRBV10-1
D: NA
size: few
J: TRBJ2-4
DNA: TGCGCCAGCAGTTCAGAACAGGGACTAATTGCCAAAAACATTCAGTACTTC
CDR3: CASSSEQGLIAKNIQYF

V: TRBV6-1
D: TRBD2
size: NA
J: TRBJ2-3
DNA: TGTGCCAGCAGGGATAGCGGGGGCCCCACAGATACGCAGTATTTT
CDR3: CASRDSGGPTDTQYF

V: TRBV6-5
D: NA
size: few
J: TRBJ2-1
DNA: TGTGCCAGCAGTTACTCGGGAGACGTAAACAATGAGCAGTTCTTC
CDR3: CASSYSGDVNNEQFF

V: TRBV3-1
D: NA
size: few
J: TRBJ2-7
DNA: TGTGCCAGCAGTTTACCACGGGGGTTCTTAGGGACTGAGACGCCTGGGCCGTACTTC
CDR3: CASSLPRGFLGTETPGPYF

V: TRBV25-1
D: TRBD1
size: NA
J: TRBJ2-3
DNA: TGTGCCAGCAGTGAATTCCGGGACAGCCGCACAGATACGCAGTATTTT
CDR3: CASSEFRDSRTDTQYF

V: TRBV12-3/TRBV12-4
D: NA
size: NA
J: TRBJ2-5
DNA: TGTGCCAGCAGGGGACACCTAAAAGGGACCCAGTACTTC
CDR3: CASRGHLKGTQYF

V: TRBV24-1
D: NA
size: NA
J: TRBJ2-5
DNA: TGTGCCACCAGTGACCTGACAGATTACCAAGAGACCCAGTACTTC
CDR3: CATSDLTDYQETQYF

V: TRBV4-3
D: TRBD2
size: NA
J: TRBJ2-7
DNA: TGCGCCAGCAGCCAAGAATCCGGGGGGTCCTACGAGCAGTACTTC
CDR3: CASSQESGGSYEQYF

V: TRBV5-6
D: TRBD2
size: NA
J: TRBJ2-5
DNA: TGTGCCAGCAGCTTCGGGAGGATAGAGACCCAGTACTTC
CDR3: CASSFGRIETQYF

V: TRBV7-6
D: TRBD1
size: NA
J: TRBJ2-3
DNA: TGTGCCAGCAGCATCGAGGGACAGGGGACAGATACGCAGTATTTT
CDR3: CASSIEGQGTDTQYF

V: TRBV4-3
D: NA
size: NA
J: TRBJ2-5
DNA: TGCGCCAGCAGCCAAGATTGGCAGGGGGGGCGAGAGACCCAGTACTTC
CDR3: CASSQDWQGGRETQYF

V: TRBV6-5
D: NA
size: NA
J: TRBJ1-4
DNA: TGTGCCAGCAGTTATACCGAGGGAAGAAGGGAAAAACTGTTTTTT
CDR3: CASSYTEGRREKLFF

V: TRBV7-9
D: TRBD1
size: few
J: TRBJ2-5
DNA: TGTGCCAGCAGCTTAGCTGAGGACAGGGGGGAGACCCAGTACTTC
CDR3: CASSLAEDRGETQYF

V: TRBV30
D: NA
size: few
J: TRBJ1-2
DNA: TGTGCCTGGAGTACCAGACACGAAGATGGCTACACCTTC
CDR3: CAWSTRHEDGYTF

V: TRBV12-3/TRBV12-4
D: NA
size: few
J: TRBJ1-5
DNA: TGTGCCAGCAGTTTGGGGGGAGATGATCAGCCCCAGCATTTT
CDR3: CASSLGGDDQPQHF